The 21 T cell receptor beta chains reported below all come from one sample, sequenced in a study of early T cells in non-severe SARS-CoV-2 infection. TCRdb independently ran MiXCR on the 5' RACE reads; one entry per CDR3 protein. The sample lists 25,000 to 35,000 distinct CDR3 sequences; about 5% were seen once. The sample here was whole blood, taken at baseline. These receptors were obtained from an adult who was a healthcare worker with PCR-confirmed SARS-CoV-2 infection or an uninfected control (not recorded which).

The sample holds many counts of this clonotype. The CDR3 nucleotides are TGTGCCAGCAGCCCCGGACCCTCCTACGAGCAGTACTTC. This gives the protein CASSPGPSYEQYF. The rearrangement uses TRBV11-2 and TRBJ2-7; no firm D call. The CDR3 totals 13 residues. Trimming cost V 5 bases and J 0 bases, with 8 bases left between them. The germline gives CDR1 SGHAT, CDR2 FQNNGV. Full variable domain (outside the CDR3, taken from reference TRBV11-2 and TRBJ2-7): EAGVAQSPRYKIIEKRQSVAFWCNPISGHATLYWYQQILGQGPKLLIQFQNNGVVDDSQLPKDRFSAERLKGVDSTLKIQPAKLEDSAVYLCASSPGPSYEQYFGPGTRLTVT.

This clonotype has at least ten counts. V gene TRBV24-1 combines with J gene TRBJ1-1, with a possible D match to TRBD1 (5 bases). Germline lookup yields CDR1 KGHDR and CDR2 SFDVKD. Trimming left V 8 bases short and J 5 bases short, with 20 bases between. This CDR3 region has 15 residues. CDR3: CATMIPGYEGTEAFF. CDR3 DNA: TGTGCCACCATGATCCCAGGGTATGAGGGGACTGAAGCTTTCTTT.

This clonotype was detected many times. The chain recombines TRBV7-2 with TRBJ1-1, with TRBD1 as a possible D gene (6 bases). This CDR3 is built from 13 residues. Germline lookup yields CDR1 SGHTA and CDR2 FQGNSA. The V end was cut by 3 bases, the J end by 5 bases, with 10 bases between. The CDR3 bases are TGTGCCAGCAGCTTTACAGGGTGGACTGAAGCTTTCTTT. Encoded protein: CASSFTGWTEAFF.

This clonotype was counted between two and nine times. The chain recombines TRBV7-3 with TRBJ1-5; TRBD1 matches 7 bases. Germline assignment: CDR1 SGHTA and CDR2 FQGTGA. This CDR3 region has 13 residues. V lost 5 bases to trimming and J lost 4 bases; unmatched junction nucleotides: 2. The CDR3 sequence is CASSRDRNQPQHF. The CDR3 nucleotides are TGTGCCAGCAGCCGGGACAGAAATCAGCCCCAGCATTTT.

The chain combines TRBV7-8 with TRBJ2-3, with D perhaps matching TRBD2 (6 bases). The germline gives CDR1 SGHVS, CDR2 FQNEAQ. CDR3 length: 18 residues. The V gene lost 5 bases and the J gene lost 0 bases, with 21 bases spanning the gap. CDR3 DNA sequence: TGTGCCAGCAGCCCCGGTCGGGGTTTAGCGGTTAGCACAGATACGCAGTATTTT. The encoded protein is CASSPGRGLAVSTDTQYF.

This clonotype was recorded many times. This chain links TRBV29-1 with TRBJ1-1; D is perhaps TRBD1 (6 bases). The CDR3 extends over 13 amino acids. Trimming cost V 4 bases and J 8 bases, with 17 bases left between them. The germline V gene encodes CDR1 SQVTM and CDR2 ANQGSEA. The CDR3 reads CSVGLPGAREAFF. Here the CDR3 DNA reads TGCAGCGTTGGGCTACCAGGGGCGCGGGAAGCTTTCTTT.

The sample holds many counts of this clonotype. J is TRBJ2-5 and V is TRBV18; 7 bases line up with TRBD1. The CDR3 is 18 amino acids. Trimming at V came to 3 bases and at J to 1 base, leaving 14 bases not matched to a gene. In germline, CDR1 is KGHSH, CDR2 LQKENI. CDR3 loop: CASSPSIPGQRIQETQYF. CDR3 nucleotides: TGTGCCAGCTCACCTTCCATTCCGGGACAGAGAATCCAAGAGACCCAGTACTTC.

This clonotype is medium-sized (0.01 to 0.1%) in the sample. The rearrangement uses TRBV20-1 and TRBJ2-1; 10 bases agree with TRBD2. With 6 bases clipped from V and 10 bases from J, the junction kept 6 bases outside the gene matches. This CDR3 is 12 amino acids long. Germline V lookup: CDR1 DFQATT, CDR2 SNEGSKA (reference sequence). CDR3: CSALTGLAEQFF. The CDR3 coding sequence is TGCAGTGCATTAACGGGACTAGCGGAGCAGTTCTTC.

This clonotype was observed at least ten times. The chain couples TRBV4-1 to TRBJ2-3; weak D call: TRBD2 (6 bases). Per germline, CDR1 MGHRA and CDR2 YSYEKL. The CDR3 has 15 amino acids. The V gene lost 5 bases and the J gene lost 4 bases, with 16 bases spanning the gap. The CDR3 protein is CASSSRLVGPDTQYF. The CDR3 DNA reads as TGCGCCAGCAGCTCGCGACTAGTCGGGCCAGATACGCAGTATTTT.

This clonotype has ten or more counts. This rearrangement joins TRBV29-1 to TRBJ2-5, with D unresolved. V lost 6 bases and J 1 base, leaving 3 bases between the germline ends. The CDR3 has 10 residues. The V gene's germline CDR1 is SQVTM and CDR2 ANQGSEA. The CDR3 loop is CSVLQETQYF. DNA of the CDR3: TGCAGCGTCCTCCAAGAGACCCAGTACTTC. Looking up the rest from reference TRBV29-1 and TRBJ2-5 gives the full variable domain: SAVISQKPSRDICQRGTSLTIQCQVDSQVTMMFWYRQQPGQSLTLIATANQGSEATYESGFVIDKFPISRPNLTFSTLTVSNMSPEDSSIYLCSVLQETQYFGPGTRLLVL.

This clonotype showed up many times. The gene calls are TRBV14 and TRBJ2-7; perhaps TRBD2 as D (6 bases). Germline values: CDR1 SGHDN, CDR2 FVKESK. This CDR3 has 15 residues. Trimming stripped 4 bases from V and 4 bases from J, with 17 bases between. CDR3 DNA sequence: TGTGCCAGCAGCCTAGGGGCTGCACGGGGGTACGAGCAGTACTTC. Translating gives CASSLGAARGYEQYF.

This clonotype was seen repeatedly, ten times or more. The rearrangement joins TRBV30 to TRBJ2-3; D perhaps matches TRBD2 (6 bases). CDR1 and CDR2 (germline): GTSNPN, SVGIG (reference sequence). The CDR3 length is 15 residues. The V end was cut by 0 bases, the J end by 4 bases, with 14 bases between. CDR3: CAWSVLSSVADTQYF. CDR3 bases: TGTGCCTGGAGTGTACTGTCTAGCGTAGCAGATACGCAGTATTTT.

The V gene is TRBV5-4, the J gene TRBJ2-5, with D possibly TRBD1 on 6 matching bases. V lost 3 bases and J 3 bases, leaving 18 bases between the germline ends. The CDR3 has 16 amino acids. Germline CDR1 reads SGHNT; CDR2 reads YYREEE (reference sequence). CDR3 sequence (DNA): TGTGCCAGCAGCTCCCAGGAGAGGGGGAGTGAAGAGACCCAGTACTTC. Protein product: CASSSQERGSEETQYF.

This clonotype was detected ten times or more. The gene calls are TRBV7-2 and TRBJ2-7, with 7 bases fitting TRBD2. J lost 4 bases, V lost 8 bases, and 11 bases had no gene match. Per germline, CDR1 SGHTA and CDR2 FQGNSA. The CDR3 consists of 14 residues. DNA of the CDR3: TGTGCCAGCTCGGAGATCAGCGGGAATTACGAGCAGTACTTC. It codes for CASSEISGNYEQYF.

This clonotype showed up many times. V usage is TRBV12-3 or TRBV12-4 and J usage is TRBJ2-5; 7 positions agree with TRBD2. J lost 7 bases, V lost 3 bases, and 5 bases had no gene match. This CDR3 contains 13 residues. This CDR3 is CASSFDGGGTQYF. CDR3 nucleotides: TGTGCCAGCAGTTTCGATGGCGGGGGGACCCAGTACTTC.

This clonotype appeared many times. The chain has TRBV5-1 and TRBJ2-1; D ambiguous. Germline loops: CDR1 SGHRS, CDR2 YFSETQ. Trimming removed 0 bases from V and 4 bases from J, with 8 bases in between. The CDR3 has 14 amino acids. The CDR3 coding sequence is TGCGCCAGCAGCTTGGAGGCAACTTACAATGAGCAGTTCTTC. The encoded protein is CASSLEATYNEQFF.

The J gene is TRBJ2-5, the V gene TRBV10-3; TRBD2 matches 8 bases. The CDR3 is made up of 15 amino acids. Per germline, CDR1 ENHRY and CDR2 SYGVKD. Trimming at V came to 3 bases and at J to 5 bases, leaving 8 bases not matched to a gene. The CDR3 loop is CAISDLREVGETQYF. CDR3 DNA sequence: TGTGCCATCAGTGATTTGCGGGAGGTCGGGGAGACCCAGTACTTC.

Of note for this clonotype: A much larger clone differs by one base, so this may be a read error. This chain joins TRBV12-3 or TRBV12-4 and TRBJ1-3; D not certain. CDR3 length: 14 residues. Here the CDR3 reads CASSLVVSENTVYF. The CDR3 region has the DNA TGTGCCAGCAGTTTAGTGGTCTCTGAAAACACCGTATATTTT.

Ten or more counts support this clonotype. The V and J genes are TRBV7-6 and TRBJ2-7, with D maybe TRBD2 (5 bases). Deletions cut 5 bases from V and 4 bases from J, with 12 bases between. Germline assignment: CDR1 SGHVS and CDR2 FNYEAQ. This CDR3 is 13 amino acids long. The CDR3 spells CASSLGRGYEQYF. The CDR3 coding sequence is TGTGCCAGCAGCCTTGGTCGGGGTTACGAGCAGTACTTC.

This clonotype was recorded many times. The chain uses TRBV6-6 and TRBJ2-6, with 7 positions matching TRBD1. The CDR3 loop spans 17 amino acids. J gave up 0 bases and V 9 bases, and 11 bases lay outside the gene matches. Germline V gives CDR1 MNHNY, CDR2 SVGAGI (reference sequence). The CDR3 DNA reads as TGTGCCAGTTTTGGACAGGCACGTTCCTCTGGGGCCAACGTCCTGACTTTC. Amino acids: CASFGQARSSGANVLTF.

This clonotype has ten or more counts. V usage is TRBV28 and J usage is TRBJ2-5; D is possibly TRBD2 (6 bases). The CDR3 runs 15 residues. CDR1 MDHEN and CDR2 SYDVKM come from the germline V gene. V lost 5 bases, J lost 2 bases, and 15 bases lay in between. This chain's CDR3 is CASSILLGGQETQYF. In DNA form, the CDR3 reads TGTGCCAGCAGTATATTGCTCGGGGGACAAGAGACCCAGTACTTC.